The 7 T cell receptor beta chains below were found in one sample sequenced in a study of T cell responses to AZD1222 COVID-19 vaccine. Method: immunoSEQ multiplex PCR; TCRdb's copy keeps in-frame clones and lacks some. The data contain approximately 100,000 clones, 85% of them singletons. This material consisted of peripheral blood, taken 28 days after the second AZD1222 dose. The receptor source for this set is an adult who received the AZD1222 COVID-19 vaccine.

The chain links TRBV9 to TRBJ1-4; possibly TRBD1 for D (5 bases). Germline V gene lookup returns CDR1 SGDLS and CDR2 YYNGEE. V was clipped by 0 bases and J by 7 bases, with 10 bases between them. The CDR3 contains 14 residues. Written as DNA, the CDR3 is TGTGCCAGCAGCGTAGACACCGGGGGTGAAAAACTGTTTTTT. It is translated as CASSVDTGGEKLFF. Filled out from reference TRBV9 and TRBJ1-4, the complete variable domain reads DSGVTQTPKHLITATGQRVTLRCSPRSGDLSVYWYQQSLDQGLQFLIQYYNGEERAKGNILERFSAQQFPDLHSELNLSSLELGDSALYFCASSVDTGGEKLFFGSGTQLSVL.

The CDR3 DNA reads TGTGCCAGCAGTTTTATAACAGGGACCTCCTACGAGCAGTACTTC. This translates into CASSFITGTSYEQYF. The chain links TRBV27 to TRBJ2-7, with D tentatively TRBD1 (6 bases). This CDR3 contains 15 residues. Trimming stripped 3 bases from V and 0 bases from J, with 12 bases between. Germline V gives CDR1 MNHEY, CDR2 SMNVEV (reference sequence).

The chain recombines TRBV30 with TRBJ1-2; D gene uncertain. This CDR3 is built from 14 residues. Deletions cut 4 bases from V and 2 bases from J, with 14 bases between. CDR1 is GTSNPN, CDR2 SVGIG, per germline (reference sequence). The CDR3 sequence is CAWTAGPTNYGYTF. The CDR3 nucleotides are TGTGCCTGGACCGCCGGCCCGACGAACTATGGCTACACCTTC.

This sequence joins TRBV11-2 and TRBJ1-1, with D perhaps TRBD1 (5 bases). Germline V gene lookup returns CDR1 SGHAT and CDR2 FQNNGV. The V gene lost 4 bases and the J gene lost 7 bases, with 19 bases spanning the gap. There are 15 residues in the CDR3. Written as DNA, the CDR3 is TGTGCCAGCAGCTATCCCGGGAGTCGGGGGATTGAAGCTTTCTTT. This codes for CASSYPGSRGIEAFF.

This clone was seen only a few times. The chain combines TRBV13 with TRBJ2-3; D is unresolved. Germline V lookup: CDR1 PRHDT, CDR2 FYEKMQ (reference sequence). Trimming took 1 base from V and 2 from J, leaving 13 bases between them. CDR3 length equals 16 residues. The CDR3 DNA reads TGTGCCAGCAGCTTAGCGATCCCTTACGCCACAGATACGCAGTATTTT. It is translated as CASSLAIPYATDTQYF.

This chain's CDR3 is CASSPIGRESPEAFF. In DNA form, the CDR3 reads TGTGCCAGCAGCCCCATCGGACGGGAGAGCCCTGAAGCTTTCTTT. The V call is TRBV7-2, the J call TRBJ1-1; D not resolved. The germline V and J ends were trimmed by 5 bases and 6 bases, with 19 bases remaining between them. There are 15 residues in the CDR3. CDR1 SGHTA and CDR2 FQGNSA come from the germline V gene.

V usage is TRBV11-2 and J usage is TRBJ2-2; D may be TRBD2 (6 bases). The CDR3 contains 15 residues. Deletions cut 4 bases from V and 7 bases from J, with 16 bases between. Germline assignment: CDR1 SGHAT and CDR2 FQNNGV. Here the CDR3 reads CASSSVLGGVGELFF. Here the CDR3 DNA reads TGTGCCAGCAGCTCTGTGTTGGGCGGGGTCGGGGAGCTGTTTTTT.